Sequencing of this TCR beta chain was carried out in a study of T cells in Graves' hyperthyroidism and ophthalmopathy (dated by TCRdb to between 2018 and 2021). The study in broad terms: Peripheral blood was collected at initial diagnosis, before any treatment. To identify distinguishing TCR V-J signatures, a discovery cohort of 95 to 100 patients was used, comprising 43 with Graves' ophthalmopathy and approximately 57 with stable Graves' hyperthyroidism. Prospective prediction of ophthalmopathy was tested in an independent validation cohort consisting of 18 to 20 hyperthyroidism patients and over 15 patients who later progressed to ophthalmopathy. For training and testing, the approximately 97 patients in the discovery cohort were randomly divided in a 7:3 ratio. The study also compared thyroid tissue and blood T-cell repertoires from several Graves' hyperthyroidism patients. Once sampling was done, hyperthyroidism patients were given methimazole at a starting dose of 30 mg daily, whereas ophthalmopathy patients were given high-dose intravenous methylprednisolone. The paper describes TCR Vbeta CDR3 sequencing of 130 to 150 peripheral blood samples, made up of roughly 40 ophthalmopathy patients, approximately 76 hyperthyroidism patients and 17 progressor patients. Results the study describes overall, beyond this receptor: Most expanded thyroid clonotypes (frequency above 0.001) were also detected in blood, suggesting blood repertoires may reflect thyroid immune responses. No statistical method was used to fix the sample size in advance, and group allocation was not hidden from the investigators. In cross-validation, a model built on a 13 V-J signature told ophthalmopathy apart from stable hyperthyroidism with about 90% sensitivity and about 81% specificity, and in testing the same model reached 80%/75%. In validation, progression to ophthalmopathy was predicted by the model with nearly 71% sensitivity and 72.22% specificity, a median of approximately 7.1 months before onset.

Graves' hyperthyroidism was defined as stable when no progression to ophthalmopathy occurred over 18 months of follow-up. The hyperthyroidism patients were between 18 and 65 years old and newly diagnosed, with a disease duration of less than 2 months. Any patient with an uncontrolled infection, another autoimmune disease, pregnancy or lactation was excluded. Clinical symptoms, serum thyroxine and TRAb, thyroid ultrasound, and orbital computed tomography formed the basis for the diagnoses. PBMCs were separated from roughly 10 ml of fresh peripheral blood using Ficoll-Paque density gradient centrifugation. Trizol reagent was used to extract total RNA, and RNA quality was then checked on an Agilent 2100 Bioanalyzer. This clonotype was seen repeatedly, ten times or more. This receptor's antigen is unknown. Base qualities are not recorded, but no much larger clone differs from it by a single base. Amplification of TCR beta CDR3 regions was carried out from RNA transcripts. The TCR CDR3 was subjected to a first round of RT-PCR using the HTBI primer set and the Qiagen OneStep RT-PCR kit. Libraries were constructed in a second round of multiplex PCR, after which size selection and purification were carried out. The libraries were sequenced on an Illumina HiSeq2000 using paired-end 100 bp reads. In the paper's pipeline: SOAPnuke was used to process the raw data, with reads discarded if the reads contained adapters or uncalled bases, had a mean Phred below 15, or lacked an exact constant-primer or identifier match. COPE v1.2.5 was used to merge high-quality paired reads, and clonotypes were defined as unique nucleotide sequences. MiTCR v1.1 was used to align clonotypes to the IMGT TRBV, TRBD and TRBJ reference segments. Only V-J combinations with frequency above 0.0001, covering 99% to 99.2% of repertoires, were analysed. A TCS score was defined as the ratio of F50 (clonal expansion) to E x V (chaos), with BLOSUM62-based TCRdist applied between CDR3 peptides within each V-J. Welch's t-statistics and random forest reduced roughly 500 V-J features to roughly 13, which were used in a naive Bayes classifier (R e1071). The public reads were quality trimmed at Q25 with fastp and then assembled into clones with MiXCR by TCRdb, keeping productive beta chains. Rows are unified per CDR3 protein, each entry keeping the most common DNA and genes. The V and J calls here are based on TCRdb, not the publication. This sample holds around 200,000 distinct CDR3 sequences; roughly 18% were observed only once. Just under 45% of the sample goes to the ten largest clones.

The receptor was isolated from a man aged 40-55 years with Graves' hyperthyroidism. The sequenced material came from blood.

The bases are TGTGCCATCAGTGGTACAGGGTCGGCAGATACGCAGTATTTT. Its protein is CAISGTGSADTQYF. The rearranged segments are TRBV10-3 and TRBJ2-3; TRBD1 is possibly the D segment (6 matching bases). Between the V and J ends, shortened by 4 bases and 4 bases respectively, the junction contains 12 bases. From the cysteine through the phenylalanine, the CDR3 covers 14 amino acids. Here the CDR3 DNA is all that survives: 42 bases in frame from base 1. The germline V gene provides CDR1 ENHRY and CDR2 SYGVKD.